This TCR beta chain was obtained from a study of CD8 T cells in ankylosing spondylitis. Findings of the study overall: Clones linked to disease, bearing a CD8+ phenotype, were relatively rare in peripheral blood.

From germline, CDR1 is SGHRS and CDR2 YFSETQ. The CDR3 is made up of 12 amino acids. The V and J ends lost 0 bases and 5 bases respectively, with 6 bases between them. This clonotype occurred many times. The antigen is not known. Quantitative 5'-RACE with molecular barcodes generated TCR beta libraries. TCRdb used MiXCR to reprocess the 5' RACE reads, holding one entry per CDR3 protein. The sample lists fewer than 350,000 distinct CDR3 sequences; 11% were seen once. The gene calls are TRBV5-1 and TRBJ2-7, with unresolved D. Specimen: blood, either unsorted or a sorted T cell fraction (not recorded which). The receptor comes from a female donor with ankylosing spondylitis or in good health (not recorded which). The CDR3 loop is CASSLVQDEQYF. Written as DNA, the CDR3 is TGCGCCAGCAGCTTGGTCCAGGACGAGCAGTACTTC.